This T cell receptor (beta chain) was captured in a study of blood T cell repertoires in COVID-19. On the study more broadly: Samples taken during acute and convalescent COVID-19 were collected in the United States, Italy and Spain. Sources were T cells, B-cell-depleted T cells, or PBMCs; the material itself was cDNA or gDNA.

The CDR3 totals 15 residues. Germline loops: CDR1 MRHNA, CDR2 SNTAGT. J lost 5 bases, V lost 3 bases, and 6 bases had no gene match. Per the study methods: Reference gene primer amplification gave nucleated cell count estimates. Profiled with immunoSEQ multiplex PCR; TCRdb holds only in-frame clones, not every one. That table gives V, J and clone size, and the DNA gave D and trimming. The sample shows 20,000 to 30,000 clones, roughly 80% of them seen only once. This clone has just a few counts. The source material was peripheral blood. The TCR sequence derives from a human donor in a cohort sampled during active COVID-19. The chain combines TRBV6-4 with TRBJ2-1; 8 bases line up with TRBD2. The DNA of the CDR3 is TGTGCCAGCAGTGAAAGGGCGGGAGGCCACAATGAGCAGTTCTTC. It translates to CASSERAGGHNEQFF.